Detailed here is one T cell receptor (beta chain). The antigen is unknown. Germline CDR1 reads SQVTM; CDR2 reads ANQGSEA. The CDR3 is 14 amino acids. J was trimmed by 4 bases and V by 6 bases; bases with no gene match: 11. These data belong to a study of T cell repertoires in cytomegalovirus infection. As for the study in general: Public TCR beta signatures indicated both CMV infection and matching HLA type. Findings and caveats of the study: The cumulative frequency of public TCR beta families identified carriers of CMV plus the relevant HLA. Dominating the ex vivo response were HLA-C-restricted CMV-specific TCR beta clonotypes.

MiXCR was run by TCRdb on the reads, yielding one entry per CDR3 protein. The data hold about 310,000 distinct CDR3 sequences, with 25% observed a single time. The sequencing here drew on cultured PBMCs, taken from culture after CMV antigen stimulation. The chain couples TRBV29-1 to TRBJ1-1; 7 nucleotides align to TRBD1. The clonotype originates from a human donor in good health (CMV status not recorded). Some clones in this sample may be carry-over from other donors' samples. CDR3 loop: CSVSRAGGFTEAFF. In DNA form, the CDR3 reads TGCAGCGTCTCCCGGGCAGGGGGGTTCACTGAAGCTTTCTTT.